This T cell receptor (beta chain) came from a study of T cell responses to AZD1222 COVID-19 vaccine. The protocol was immunoSEQ multiplex PCR, while the TCRdb copy is restricted to in-frame clones and leaves out a portion. The table includes roughly 130,000 clones, approximately 85% detected once. In the case of this clone: Its matching antigen is unknown.

General observations from the study: In all cases, repertoires were sampled only after the peak T cell response.

The clonotype comes from an adult in good health. Specimen: peripheral blood, collected on day 0 of AZD1222 vaccination.

This CDR3 is CASTEEGQGGYEQYF. CDR3 DNA sequence: TGTGCCAGCACCGAGGAGGGCCAGGGGGGCTACGAGCAGTACTTC. The rearrangement links TRBV11-2 to TRBJ2-7, with D maybe TRBD1 (7 bases). Germline lookup yields CDR1 SGHAT and CDR2 FQNNGV. The CDR3 is made up of 15 amino acids. The V gene lost 7 bases and the J gene lost 3 bases, with 19 bases spanning the gap.